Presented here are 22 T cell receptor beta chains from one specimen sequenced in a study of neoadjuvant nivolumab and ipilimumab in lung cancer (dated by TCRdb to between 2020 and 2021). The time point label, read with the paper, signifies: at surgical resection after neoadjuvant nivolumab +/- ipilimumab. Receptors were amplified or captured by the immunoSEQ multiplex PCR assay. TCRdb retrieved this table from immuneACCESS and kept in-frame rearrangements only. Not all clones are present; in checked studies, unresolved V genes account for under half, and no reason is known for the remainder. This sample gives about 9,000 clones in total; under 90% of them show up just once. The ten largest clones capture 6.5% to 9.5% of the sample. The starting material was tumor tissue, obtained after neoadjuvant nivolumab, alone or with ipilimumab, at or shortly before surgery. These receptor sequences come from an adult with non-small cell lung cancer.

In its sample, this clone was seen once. The CDR3 spells CASSLGTASYNEQFF. Here the CDR3 DNA reads TGTGCCAGCAGCCTCGGGACAGCGTCATACAATGAGCAGTTCTTC. The chain links TRBV6-5 to TRBJ2-1, with 7 nucleotides matching TRBD1. The CDR3 runs to 15 residues. The junction had 9 bases not matched to a gene; V was cut back by 6 bases and J by 4 bases. Germline CDR1 MNHEY, CDR2 SVGAGI.

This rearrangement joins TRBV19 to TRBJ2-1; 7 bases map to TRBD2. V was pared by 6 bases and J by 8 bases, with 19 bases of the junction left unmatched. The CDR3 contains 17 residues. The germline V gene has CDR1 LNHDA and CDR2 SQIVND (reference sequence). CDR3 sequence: CASSPSWDYYWIDEQFF. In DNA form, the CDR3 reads TGTGCCAGTAGCCCCTCCTGGGACTACTATTGGATCGATGAGCAGTTCTTC.

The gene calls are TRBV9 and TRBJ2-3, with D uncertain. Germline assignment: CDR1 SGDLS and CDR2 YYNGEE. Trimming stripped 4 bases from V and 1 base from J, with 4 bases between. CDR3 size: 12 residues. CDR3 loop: CASSTGTDTQYF. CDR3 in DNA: TGTGCCAGCAGCACCGGCACAGATACGCAGTATTTT.

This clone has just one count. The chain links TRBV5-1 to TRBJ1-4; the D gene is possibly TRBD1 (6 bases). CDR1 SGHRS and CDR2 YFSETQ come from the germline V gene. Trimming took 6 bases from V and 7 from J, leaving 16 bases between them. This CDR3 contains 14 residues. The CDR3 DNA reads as TGCGCCAGCACACTTGGGGGCGGTGGTGAAAAACTGTTTTTT. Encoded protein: CASTLGGGGEKLFF.

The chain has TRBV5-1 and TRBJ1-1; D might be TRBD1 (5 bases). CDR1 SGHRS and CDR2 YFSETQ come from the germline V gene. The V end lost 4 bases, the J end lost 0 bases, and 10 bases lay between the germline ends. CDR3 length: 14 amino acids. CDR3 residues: CASSNRLMNTEAFF. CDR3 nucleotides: TGCGCCAGCAGCAACAGGCTTATGAACACTGAAGCTTTCTTT. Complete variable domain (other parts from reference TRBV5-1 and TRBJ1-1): KAGVTQTPRYLIKTRGQQVTLSCSPISGHRSVSWYQQTPGQGLQFLFEYFSETQRNKGNFPGRFSGRQFSNSRSEMNVSTLELGDSALYLCASSNRLMNTEAFFGQGTRLTVV.

The CDR3 DNA reads TGTGCCAGCAGTGCGGGGGAGACCCACATTCAGTACTTC. This encodes CASSAGETHIQYF. The chain couples TRBV6-4 to TRBJ2-4, with TRBD2 as a possible D gene (6 bases). Germline-derived CDR1 and CDR2 are MRHNA and SNTAGT. The CDR3 is 13 residues long. V gave up 4 bases and J gave up 8 bases, with 12 bases separating them.

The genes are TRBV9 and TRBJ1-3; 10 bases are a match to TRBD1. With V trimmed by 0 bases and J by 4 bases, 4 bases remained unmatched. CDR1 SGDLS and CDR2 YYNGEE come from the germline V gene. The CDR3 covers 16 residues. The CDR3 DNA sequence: TGTGCCAGCAGCGTAGGAGACAGGGGGCACGGAAACACCATATATTTT. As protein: CASSVGDRGHGNTIYF. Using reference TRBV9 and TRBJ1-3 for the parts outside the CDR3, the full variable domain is DSGVTQTPKHLITATGQRVTLRCSPRSGDLSVYWYQQSLDQGLQFLIQYYNGEERAKGNILERFSAQQFPDLHSELNLSSLELGDSALYFCASSVGDRGHGNTIYFGEGSWLTVV.

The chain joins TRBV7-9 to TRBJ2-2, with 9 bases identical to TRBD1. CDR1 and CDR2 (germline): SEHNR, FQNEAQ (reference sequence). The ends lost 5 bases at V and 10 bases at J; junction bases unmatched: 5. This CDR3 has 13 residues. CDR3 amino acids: CASSLGDREELFF. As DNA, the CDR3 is TGTGCCAGCAGCCTGGGGGACAGGGAGGAGCTGTTTTTT.

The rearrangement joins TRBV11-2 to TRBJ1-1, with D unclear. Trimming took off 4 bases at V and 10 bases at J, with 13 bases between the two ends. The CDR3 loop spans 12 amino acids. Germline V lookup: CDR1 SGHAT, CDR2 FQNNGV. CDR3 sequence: CASSSYTWAAFF. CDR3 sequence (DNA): TGTGCCAGCAGCTCCTACACATGGGCAGCTTTCTTT. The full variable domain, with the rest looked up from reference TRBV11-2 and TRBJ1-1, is EAGVAQSPRYKIIEKRQSVAFWCNPISGHATLYWYQQILGQGPKLLIQFQNNGVVDDSQLPKDRFSAERLKGVDSTLKIQPAKLEDSAVYLCASSSYTWAAFFGQGTRLTVV.

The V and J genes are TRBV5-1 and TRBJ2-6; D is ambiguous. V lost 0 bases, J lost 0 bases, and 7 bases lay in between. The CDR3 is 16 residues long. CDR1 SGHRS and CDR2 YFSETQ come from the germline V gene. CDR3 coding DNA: TGCGCCAGCAGCTTGGAACGGCTCTCTGGGGCCAACGTCCTGACTTTC. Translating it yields CASSLERLSGANVLTF.

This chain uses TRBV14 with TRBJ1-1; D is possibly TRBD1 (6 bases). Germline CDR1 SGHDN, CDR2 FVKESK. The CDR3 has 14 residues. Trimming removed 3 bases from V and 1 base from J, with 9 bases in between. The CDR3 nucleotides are TGTGCCAGCAGCCAGCTGACAGGGAACACTGAAGCTTTCTTT. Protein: CASSQLTGNTEAFF.

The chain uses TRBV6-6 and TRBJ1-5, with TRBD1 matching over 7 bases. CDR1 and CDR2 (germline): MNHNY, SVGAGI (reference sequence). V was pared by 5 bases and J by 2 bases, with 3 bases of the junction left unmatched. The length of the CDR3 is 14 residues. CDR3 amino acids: CASSIGTGNQPQHF. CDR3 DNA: TGTGCCAGCAGTATCGGGACAGGCAATCAGCCCCAGCATTTT.

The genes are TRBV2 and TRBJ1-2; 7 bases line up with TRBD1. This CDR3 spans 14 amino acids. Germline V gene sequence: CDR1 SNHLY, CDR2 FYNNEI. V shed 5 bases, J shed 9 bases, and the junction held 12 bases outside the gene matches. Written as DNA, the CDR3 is TGTGCCAGCAGTCCGCTGGGACAGACAGGCAGCTACACCTTC. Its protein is CASSPLGQTGSYTF.

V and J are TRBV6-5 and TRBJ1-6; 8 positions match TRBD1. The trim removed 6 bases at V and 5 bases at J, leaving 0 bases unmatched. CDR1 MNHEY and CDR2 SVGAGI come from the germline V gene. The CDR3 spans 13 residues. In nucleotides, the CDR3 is TGTGCCAGCAGGGACAGGGATAATTCACCCCTCCACTTT. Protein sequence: CASRDRDNSPLHF.

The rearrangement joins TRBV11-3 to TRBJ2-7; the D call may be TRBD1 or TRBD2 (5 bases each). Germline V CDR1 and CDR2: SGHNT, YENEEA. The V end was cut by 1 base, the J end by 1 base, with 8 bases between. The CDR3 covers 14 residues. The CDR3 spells CASSLGGSSYEQYF. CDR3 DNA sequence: TGTGCCAGCAGCTTAGGGGGGTCATCCTACGAGCAGTACTTC.

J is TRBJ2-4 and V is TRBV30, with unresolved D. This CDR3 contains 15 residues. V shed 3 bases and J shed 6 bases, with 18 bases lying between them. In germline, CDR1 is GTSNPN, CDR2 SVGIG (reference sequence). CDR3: CAWRTRVRGPNIQYF. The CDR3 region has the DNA TGTGCCTGGAGGACCCGGGTCCGTGGCCCAAACATTCAGTACTTC. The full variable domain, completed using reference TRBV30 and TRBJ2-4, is SQTIHQWPATLVQPVGSPLSLECTVEGTSNPNLYWYRQAAGRGLQLLFYSVGIGQISSEVPQNLSASRPQDRQFILSSKKLLLSDSGFYLCAWRTRVRGPNIQYFGAGTRLSVL.

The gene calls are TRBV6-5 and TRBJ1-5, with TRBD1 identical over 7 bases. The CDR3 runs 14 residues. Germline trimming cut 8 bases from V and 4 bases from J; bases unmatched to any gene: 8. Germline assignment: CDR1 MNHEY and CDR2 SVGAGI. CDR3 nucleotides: TGTGCCAGCTCCGCCTCACAGGGGAATCAGCCCCAGCATTTT. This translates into CASSASQGNQPQHF.

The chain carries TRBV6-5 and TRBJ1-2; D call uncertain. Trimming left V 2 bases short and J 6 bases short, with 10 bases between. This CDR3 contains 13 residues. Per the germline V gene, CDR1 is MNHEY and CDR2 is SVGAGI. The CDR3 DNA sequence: TGTGCCAGCAGTTACGGGAAGGCGAATGGCTACACCTTC. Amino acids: CASSYGKANGYTF.

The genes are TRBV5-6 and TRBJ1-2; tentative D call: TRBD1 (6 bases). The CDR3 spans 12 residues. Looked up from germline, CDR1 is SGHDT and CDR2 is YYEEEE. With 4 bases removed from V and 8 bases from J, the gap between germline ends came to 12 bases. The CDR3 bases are TGTGCCAGCAGCCGCGGGACACGGGGCTACACCTTC. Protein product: CASSRGTRGYTF. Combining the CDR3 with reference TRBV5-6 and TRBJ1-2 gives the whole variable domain DAGVTQSPTHLIKTRGQQVTLRCSPKSGHDTVSWYQQALGQGPQFIFQYYEEEERQRGNFPDRFSGHQFPNYSSELNVNALLLGDSALYLCASSRGTRGYTFGSGTRLTVV.

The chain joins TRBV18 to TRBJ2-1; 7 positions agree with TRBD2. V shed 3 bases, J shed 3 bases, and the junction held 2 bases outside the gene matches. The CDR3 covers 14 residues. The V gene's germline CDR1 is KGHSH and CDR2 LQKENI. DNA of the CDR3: TGTGCCAGCTCACCGGGGGGGTACTACAATGAGCAGTTCTTC. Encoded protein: CASSPGGYYNEQFF.

CDR3 in amino acids: CASSYEREAFF. The CDR3 DNA reads TGTGCCAGCAGTTACGAAAGGGAAGCTTTCTTT. This chain connects TRBV6-6 to TRBJ1-1; no clear D gene. Germline CDR1 is MNHNY and CDR2 is SVGAGI (reference sequence). The CDR3 is 11 residues long. V was trimmed by 2 bases and J by 8 bases, leaving 6 bases between them.

The CDR3 loop is CASSPLGTPGGYGYTF. CDR3 DNA sequence: TGTGCCAGCAGCCCTCTCGGGACCCCGGGAGGCTATGGCTACACCTTC. The V and J genes are TRBV14 and TRBJ1-2, with D possibly being TRBD1 (5 bases). With 4 bases removed from V and 4 bases from J, the gap between germline ends came to 19 bases. This CDR3 spans 16 amino acids. CDR1 and CDR2 from the germline V gene are SGHDN and FVKESK.